Listed below are T cell receptor beta chains from one sample, sequenced in a study of graft-versus-host responses after intestinal transplantation. Method: immunoSEQ multiplex PCR; TCRdb's copy keeps in-frame clones and lacks some. The sample carries 70,000 to 75,000 clones, 80% to 90% recorded once. Their specific antigens are unknown. The specimen comprised unstimulated CD8+ T cells sorted from spleen or lymph node cells, sampled before intestinal transplant. The receptors originated from a human donor who received an intestinal transplant. The CDR3 runs from the conserved cysteine through the conserved F or W. A D gene is named only where the DNA matches it firmly. Clone size is stated in some rows and not others, as once, few, many or a class when expanded.

j_call d_call clone_size v_call cdr3_nt cdr3_aa
TRBJ1-1 - - TRBV15 TGTGCCACCAGCAGAGATCCCCCAGGGCAAGACACTGAAGCTTTCTTT CATSRDPPGQDTEAFF
TRBJ2-7 - - TRBV30 TGTGCCTGGAGTGAGGCGGTGCTGGACGAGCAGTACTTC CAWSEAVLDEQYF
TRBJ2-7 - - TRBV5-8 TGTGCCAGCAGCTGGACAGTTTTGGACGAGCAGTACTTC CASSWTVLDEQYF
TRBJ2-7 - - TRBV4-1 TGCGCCAGCAGCCAAGATCCAGCGGTCTCCTACGAGCAGTACTTC CASSQDPAVSYEQYF
TRBJ1-5 TRBD1 - TRBV2 TGTGCCAGCAGTGAGGTTGGGACAGCTAGTAATCAGCCCCAGCATTTT CASSEVGTASNQPQHF
TRBJ1-1 - - TRBV4-1 TGCGCCAGCCAAGACCAGGGGACCACTGAAGCTTTCTTT CASQDQGTTEAFF
TRBJ2-7 - once TRBV27 TGTGCCAGCAGTTTTGGGTCAGGGGTCGGCGAGCAGTACTTC CASSFGSGVGEQYF
TRBJ2-7 - - TRBV15 TGTGCCACCAGCAGAGGGCGACGGGGGTCCCACGAGCAGTACTTC CATSRGRRGSHEQYF
TRBJ2-7 TRBD1 few TRBV27 TGTGCCAGCAGTTTATGGGCTCGGGGACAGTCCTACGAGCAGTACTTC CASSLWARGQSYEQYF
TRBJ1-2 TRBD1 medium-sized TRBV5-1 TGCGCCAGCAGCTTCGAAGGGGGCGCATATGGCTACACCTTC CASSFEGGAYGYTF
TRBJ2-1 TRBD2 - TRBV29-1 TGCAGCGTGAGCGGGGGGGCCCTCAATGAGCAGTTCTTC CSVSGGALNEQFF
TRBJ1-5 TRBD1 - TRBV27 TGTGCCAGCAGTTTAGGGACAGGGAATAATCAGCCCCAGCATTTT CASSLGTGNNQPQHF
TRBJ1-1 TRBD1 - TRBV27 TGTGCCAGCAGTTTATCGGGACAGGGGACCAACACTGAAGCTTTCTTT CASSLSGQGTNTEAFF
TRBJ2-1 - - TRBV6-5 TGTGCCAGCAGTTACTCACGGGGGCAGGGAGGGAATGAGCAGTTCTTC CASSYSRGQGGNEQFF
TRBJ2-7 - - TRBV2 TGTGCCAGCAACTCGTGGGCTCAGTACGAGCAGTACTTC CASNSWAQYEQYF
TRBJ1-2 - - TRBV5-1 TGCGCCAGCAGCTCCTCCTTAAACAGGAACTATGGCTACACCTTC CASSSSLNRNYGYTF
TRBJ2-1 - - TRBV20-1 TGCAGTGCTAGAGATAACAATGAGCAGTTCTTC CSARDNNEQFF
TRBJ2-7 - - TRBV9 TGTGCCAGCAGCGTAGCTTCGGGACATAGCTACGAGCAGTACTTC CASSVASGHSYEQYF
TRBJ1-1 - - TRBV2 TGTGCCAGCAGTGAACCTTGGCCGGAAGCTTTCTTT CASSEPWPEAFF
TRBJ1-2 TRBD1 - TRBV5-6 TGTGCCAGCAGCTCCTTTGGGACAGGAGACAACTATGGCTACACCTTC CASSSFGTGDNYGYTF
TRBJ1-2 - few TRBV28 TGTGCCAGCAGTCCCGGTAACTATGGCTACACCTTC CASSPGNYGYTF
TRBJ2-7 TRBD1 - TRBV27 TGTGCCAGCAGTCCCCTGGGACAGGGCTACGAGCAGTACTTC CASSPLGQGYEQYF
TRBJ2-7 TRBD2 - TRBV10-2 TGCGCCAGCAGTGATAAGACTAGCGGGACCTACGAGCAGTACTTC CASSDKTSGTYEQYF
TRBJ1-1 - - TRBV27 TGTGCCAGCAGTCCAGCCATTGGGCGGGATGAAGCTTTCTTT CASSPAIGRDEAFF
TRBJ1-2 TRBD1 - TRBV27 TGTGCCAGCAGGGGACAGGGAGCCCAATATGGCTACACCTTC CASRGQGAQYGYTF
TRBJ1-1 - - TRBV10-3 TGTGCCATCAAGAACAGGGTGAACACTGAAGCTTTCTTT CAIKNRVNTEAFF
TRBJ2-1 TRBD2 - TRBV5-1 TGCGCCAGCAGCCCCCTAGCGGGAGCTACGAATGAGCAGTTCTTC CASSPLAGATNEQFF
TRBJ2-3 - - TRBV28 TGTGCCAGCAGTTGGGGGGGGACAGGATATGATACGCAGTATTTT CASSWGGTGYDTQYF
TRBJ2-1 TRBD2 - TRBV6-4 TGTGCCAGCAGTGCCAGCGGGGATTCCTACAATGAGCAGTTCTTC CASSASGDSYNEQFF
TRBJ2-1 TRBD1 - TRBV4-1 TGCGCCAGCAGCCAAGATGAGGGGGCCAATGAGCAGTTCTTC CASSQDEGANEQFF
TRBJ2-7 TRBD2 once TRBV5-4 TGTGCCAGCAGCTACGGGGGGACCTACGAGCAGTACTTC CASSYGGTYEQYF
TRBJ2-1 - once TRBV5-4 TGTGCCAGCAGCTTGGCGGACAGAAGCGCTTCCAATGAGCAGTTCTTC CASSLADRSASNEQFF
TRBJ1-2 TRBD1 once TRBV25-1 TGTGCCAGTCGGGACAGTCGGTATGGCTACACCTTC CASRDSRYGYTF
TRBJ2-5 TRBD1 - TRBV10-3 TGTGCCATCAGTCCCGGGACAGCTGTCGAGACCCAGTACTTC CAISPGTAVETQYF
TRBJ1-1 - - TRBV10-1 TGCGCCAGCAGTGAGAATCTAGGGAACACTGAAGCTTTCTTT CASSENLGNTEAFF
TRBJ2-7 TRBD2 - TRBV7-2 TGTGCCAGCAGCTATCTAGCGGGGGCCTACGAGCAGTACTTC CASSYLAGAYEQYF
TRBJ2-7 - - TRBV28 TGTGCCAGCGGAGAGGCCGCCTACGAGCAGTACTTC CASGEAAYEQYF